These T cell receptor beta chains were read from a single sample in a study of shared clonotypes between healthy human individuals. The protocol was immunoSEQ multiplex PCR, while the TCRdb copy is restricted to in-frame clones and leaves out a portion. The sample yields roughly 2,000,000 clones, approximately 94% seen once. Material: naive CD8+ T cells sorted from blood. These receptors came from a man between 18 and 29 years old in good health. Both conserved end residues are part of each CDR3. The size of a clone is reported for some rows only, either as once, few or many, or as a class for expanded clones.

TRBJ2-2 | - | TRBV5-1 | CASTAIYSDRGDTGELFF
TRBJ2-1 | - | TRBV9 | CASSVGGAGYNEQFF
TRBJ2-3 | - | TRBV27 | CASSLSGLIGSGTDTQYF
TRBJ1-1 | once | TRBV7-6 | CASSLGGMNTEAFF
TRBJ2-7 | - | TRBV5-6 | CASSLETGLSRDEQYF
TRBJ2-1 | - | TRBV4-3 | CASSQDGRAGAYNEQFF
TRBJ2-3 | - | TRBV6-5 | CASSYNSDTQYF
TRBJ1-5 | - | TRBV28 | CASSSAGARGSNQPQHF
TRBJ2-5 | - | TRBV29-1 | CSVGASAGGYETQYF
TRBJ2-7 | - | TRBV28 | CASEGTDNNYEQYF
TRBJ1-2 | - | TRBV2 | CASSEIMIKVDGYTF
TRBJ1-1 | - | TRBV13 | CASSPTHTEAFF
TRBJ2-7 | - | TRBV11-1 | CASSLGGALEEQYF
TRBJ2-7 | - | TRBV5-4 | CASSSGPYEQYF
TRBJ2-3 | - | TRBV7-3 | CASSFVHTDTQYF
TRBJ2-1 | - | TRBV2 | CASSRPTGAEQFF
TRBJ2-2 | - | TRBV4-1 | CASSPRLAGGSGELFF
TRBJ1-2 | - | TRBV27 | CASSPGTGAYGYTF
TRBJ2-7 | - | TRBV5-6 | CASSRGTSEQYF
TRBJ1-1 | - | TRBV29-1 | CSVMGQGSNTEAFF
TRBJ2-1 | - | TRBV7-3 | CASSSLSGSSYNEQFF
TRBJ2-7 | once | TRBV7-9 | CASSLPPEGSSQEQYF
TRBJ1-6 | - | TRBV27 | CASSWGGRSPLHF
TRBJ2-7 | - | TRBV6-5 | CASSYSGRNEQYF
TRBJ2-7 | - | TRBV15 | CATSRVREDSYEQYF
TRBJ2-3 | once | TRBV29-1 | CSASTVLADTQYF
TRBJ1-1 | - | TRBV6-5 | CASSQPSRHEAFF
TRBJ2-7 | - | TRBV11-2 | CASSFASGSSYEQYF